This TCR beta chain is from a study of cytomegalovirus exposure and HLA in healthy donors. Study observations and caveats: Among TCR beta chains, those listed as cytomegalovirus-associated numbered about 160. Indistinguishable V segments such as TRBV6-2 and TRBV6-3 were excluded. Earlier analysis looked at TCR beta V segments, and most were productive about 90% or about 30% of the time. Specificity of a few CMV-associated chains for CMV antigens was verified in vitro.

The PCR employed 60 Vbeta primers together with 13 Jbeta primers. Assay: immunoSEQ multiplex PCR; the TCRdb copy retains only in-frame clones and omits some. Of about 85,000 clones in the sample, roughly 73% were seen once. There are 14 residues in the CDR3. Germline loops: CDR1 MNHNY, CDR2 SVGAGI (reference sequence). Deletions cut 2 bases from V and 7 bases from J, with 15 bases between. About this clone itself: Its matching antigen is unknown.

The sequence derives from a boy aged 5 to 17 in good health and CMV-seronegative. Material: PBMCs. The V gene is TRBV6-6, the J gene TRBJ2-7; possible D gene TRBD2, 5 bases. The CDR3 loop is CASSYGDSRGEQYF. The CDR3, as DNA: TGTGCCAGCAGTTACGGAGACTCTCGGGGAGAGCAGTACTTC.